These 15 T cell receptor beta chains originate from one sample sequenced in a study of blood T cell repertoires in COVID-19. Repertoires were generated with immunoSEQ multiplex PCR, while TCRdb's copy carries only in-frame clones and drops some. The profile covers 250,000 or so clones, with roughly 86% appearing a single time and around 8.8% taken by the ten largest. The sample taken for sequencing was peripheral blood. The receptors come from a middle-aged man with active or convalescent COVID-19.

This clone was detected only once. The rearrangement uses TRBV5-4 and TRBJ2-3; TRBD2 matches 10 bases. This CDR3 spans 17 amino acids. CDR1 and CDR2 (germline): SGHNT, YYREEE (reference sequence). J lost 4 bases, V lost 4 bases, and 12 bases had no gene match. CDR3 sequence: CASSPGIQRGGADTQYF. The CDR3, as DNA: TGTGCCAGCAGCCCGGGGATACAGCGGGGGGGGGCAGATACGCAGTATTTT.

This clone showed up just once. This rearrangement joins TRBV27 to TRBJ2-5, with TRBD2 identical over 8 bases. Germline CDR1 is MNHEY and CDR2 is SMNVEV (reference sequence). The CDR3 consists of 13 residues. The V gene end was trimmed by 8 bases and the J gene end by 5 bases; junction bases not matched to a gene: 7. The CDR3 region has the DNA TGTGCCAGCCGACGAGCGGGGGAGGAGACCCAGTACTTC. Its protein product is CASRRAGEETQYF.

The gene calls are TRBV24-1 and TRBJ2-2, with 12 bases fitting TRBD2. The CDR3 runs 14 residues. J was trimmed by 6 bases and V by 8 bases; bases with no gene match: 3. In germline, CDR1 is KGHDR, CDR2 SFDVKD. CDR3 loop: CATTSGGAAGELFF. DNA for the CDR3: TGTGCCACCACTAGCGGGGGGGCCGCCGGGGAGCTGTTTTTT.

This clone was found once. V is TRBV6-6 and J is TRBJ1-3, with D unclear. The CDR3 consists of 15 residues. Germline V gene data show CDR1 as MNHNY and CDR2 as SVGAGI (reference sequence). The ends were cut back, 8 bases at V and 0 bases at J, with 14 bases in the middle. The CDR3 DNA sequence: TGTGCCAGCCTCTCCACTGTGCTCTCTGGAAACACCATATATTTT. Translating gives CASLSTVLSGNTIYF.

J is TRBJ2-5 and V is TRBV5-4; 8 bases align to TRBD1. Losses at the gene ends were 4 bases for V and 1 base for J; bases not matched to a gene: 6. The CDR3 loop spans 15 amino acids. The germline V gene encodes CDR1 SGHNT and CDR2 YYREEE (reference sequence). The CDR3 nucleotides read TGTGCCAGCAGCAAAAATACAGGGGGCCAAGAGACCCAGTACTTC. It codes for CASSKNTGGQETQYF.

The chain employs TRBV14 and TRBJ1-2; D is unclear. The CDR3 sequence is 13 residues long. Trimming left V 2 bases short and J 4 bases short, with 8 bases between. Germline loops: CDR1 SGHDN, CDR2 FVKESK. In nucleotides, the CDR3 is TGTGCCAGCAGCCAACTGAACGGCTATGGCTACACCTTC. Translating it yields CASSQLNGYGYTF.

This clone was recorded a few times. This CDR3 reads CASSPPVAELAGRQYF. The CDR3 DNA follows: TGTGCCAGCAGCCCCCCCGTTGCGGAACTAGCGGGGAGGCAGTACTTC. The chain couples TRBV3-1 (or the pseudogene TRBV3-2) to TRBJ2-7, with 10 bases matching TRBD2. J lost 9 bases, V lost 4 bases, and 15 bases had no gene match. The CDR3 is made up of 16 amino acids. Per germline, CDR1 LGHDT and CDR2 YNNKEL (reference sequence).

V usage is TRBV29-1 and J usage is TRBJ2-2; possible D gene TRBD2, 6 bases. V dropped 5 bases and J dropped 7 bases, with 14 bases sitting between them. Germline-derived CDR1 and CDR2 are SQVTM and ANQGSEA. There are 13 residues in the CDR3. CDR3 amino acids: CSVILATNGELFF. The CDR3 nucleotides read TGCAGCGTTATCCTAGCGACAAACGGGGAGCTGTTTTTT.

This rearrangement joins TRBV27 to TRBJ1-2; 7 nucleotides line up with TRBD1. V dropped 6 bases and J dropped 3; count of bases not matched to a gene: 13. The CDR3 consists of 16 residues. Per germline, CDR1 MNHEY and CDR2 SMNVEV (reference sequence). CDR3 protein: CASRKTGTNPYYGYTF. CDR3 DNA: TGTGCCAGCAGAAAGACAGGGACAAACCCTTACTATGGCTACACCTTC.

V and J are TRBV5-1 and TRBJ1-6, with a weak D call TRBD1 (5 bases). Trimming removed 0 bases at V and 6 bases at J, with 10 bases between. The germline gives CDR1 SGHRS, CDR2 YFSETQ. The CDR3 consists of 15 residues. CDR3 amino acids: CASSLAGTVNSPLHF. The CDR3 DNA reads TGCGCCAGCAGCTTGGCCGGGACTGTTAATTCACCCCTCCACTTT.

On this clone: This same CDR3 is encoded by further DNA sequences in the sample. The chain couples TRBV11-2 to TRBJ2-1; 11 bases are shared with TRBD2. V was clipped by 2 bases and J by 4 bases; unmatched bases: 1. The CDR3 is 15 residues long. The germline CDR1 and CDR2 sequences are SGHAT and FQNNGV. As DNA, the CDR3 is TGTGCCAGCAGCTTATTAGCGGGAGGGTACAATGAGCAGTTCTTC. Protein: CASSLLAGGYNEQFF.

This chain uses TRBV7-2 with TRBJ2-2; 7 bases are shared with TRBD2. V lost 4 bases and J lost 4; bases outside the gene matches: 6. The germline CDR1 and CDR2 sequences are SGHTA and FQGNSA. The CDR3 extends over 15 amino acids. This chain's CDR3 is CASSSGLGTTGELFF. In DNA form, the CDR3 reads TGTGCCAGCAGCTCAGGACTAGGGACCACCGGGGAGCTGTTTTTT.

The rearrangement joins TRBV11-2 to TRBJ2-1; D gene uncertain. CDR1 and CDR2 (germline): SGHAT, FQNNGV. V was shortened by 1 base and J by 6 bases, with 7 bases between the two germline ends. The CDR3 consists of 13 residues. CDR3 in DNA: TGTGCCAGCAGCTTAGCAGATCGCAATGAGCAGTTCTTC. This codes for CASSLADRNEQFF. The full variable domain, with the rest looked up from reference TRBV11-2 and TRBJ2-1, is EAGVAQSPRYKIIEKRQSVAFWCNPISGHATLYWYQQILGQGPKLLIQFQNNGVVDDSQLPKDRFSAERLKGVDSTLKIQPAKLEDSAVYLCASSLADRNEQFFGPGTRLTVL.

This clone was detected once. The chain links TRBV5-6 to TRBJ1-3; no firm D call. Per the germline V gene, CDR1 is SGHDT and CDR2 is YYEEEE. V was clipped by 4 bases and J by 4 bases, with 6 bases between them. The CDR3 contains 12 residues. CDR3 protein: CASSNRGNTIYF. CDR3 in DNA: TGTGCCAGCAGCAACAGAGGAAACACCATATATTTT.

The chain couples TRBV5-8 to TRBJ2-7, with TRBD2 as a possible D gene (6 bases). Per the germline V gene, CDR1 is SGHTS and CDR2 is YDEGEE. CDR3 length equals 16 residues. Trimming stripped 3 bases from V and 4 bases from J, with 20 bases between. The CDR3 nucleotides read TGTGCCAGCAGCTCGACTGCCCGGGAGAAACTATACGAGCAGTACTTC. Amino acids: CASSSTAREKLYEQYF.